The 15 T cell receptor beta chains below come from one sample, sequenced in a study of blood T cell repertoires in COVID-19. Clones were read by immunoSEQ multiplex PCR, and TCRdb kept only the in-frame ones, dropping some. The data show roughly 300,000 clones, roughly 87% seen once. The sample consisted of PBMCs or T cells enriched from blood (not recorded which). The receptor set was obtained from a young woman who had recovered from COVID-19.

The V and J genes are TRBV11-2 and TRBJ2-5; possibly TRBD1 for D (7 bases). This CDR3 has 16 amino acids. Trimming cost V 1 base and J 2 bases, with 14 bases left between them. CDR1 is SGHAT and CDR2 is FQNNGV in the germline V gene. CDR3 sequence: CASSLVGGQWQETQYF. The CDR3 region has the DNA TGTGCCAGCAGCTTAGTGGGGGGACAGTGGCAAGAGACCCAGTACTTC.

This chain uses TRBV7-2 with TRBJ2-5, with TRBD1 matching 8 bases. The germline gives CDR1 SGHTA, CDR2 FQGNSA. Trimming at V came to 5 bases and at J to 6 bases, leaving 5 bases not matched to a gene. This CDR3 comprises 13 residues. CDR3: CASSPQGVQTQYF. The CDR3, as DNA: TGTGCCAGCAGCCCACAGGGGGTCCAGACCCAGTACTTC.

This chain links TRBV7-6 with TRBJ2-1, with 10 bases identical to TRBD1. Losses at the gene ends were 2 bases for V and 7 bases for J; bases not matched to a gene: 11. Germline V lookup: CDR1 SGHVS, CDR2 FNYEAQ. This CDR3 contains 17 residues. Written as DNA, the CDR3 is TGTGCCAGCAGCTTACGGGCGACAGGGGGCGAGATTAATGAGCAGTTCTTC. It is translated as CASSLRATGGEINEQFF.

The chain links TRBV6-5 to TRBJ2-1; no reliable D call. V lost 2 bases, J lost 6 bases, and 11 bases lay in between. CDR3 length: 14 amino acids. The V gene's germline CDR1 is MNHEY and CDR2 SVGAGI. The CDR3 sequence is CASSYDTLGNEQFF. The CDR3, as DNA: TGTGCCAGCAGTTACGACACGTTAGGCAATGAGCAGTTCTTC.

This CDR3 reads CASSARARNTGELFF. The CDR3 DNA follows: TGTGCCAGCAGCGCCAGGGCTAGGAACACCGGGGAGCTGTTTTTT. The V gene is TRBV6-2 or TRBV6-3, the J gene TRBJ2-2; TRBD1 is a possible D gene (5 bases). Germline CDR1 and CDR2: MNHEY and SVGEGT. V was trimmed by 6 bases and J by 1 base, leaving 12 bases between them. CDR3 length: 15 amino acids.

V gene TRBV19 combines with J gene TRBJ2-4; D perhaps matches TRBD2 (6 bases). Per the germline V gene, CDR1 is LNHDA and CDR2 is SQIVND (reference sequence). V was trimmed by 3 bases and J by 9 bases, leaving 12 bases between them. This CDR3 is 13 amino acids long. CDR3 protein: CASSIQEGGIQYF. As DNA, the CDR3 is TGTGCCAGTAGTATTCAGGAGGGAGGCATTCAGTACTTC. The full variable domain, with the rest looked up from reference TRBV19 and TRBJ2-4, is DGGITQSPKYLFRKEGQNVTLSCEQNLNHDAMYWYRQDPGQGLRLIYYSQIVNDFQKGDIAEGYSVSREKKESFPLTVTSAQKNPTAFYLCASSIQEGGIQYFGAGTRLSVL.

The chain joins TRBV28 to TRBJ1-5; TRBD1 is a possible D gene (6 bases). Germline values: CDR1 MDHEN, CDR2 SYDVKM. The CDR3 has 16 residues. V was clipped by 11 bases and J by 0 bases, with 20 bases between them. This chain's CDR3 is CAGQPQGLDSNQPQHF. For the CDR3, the DNA is TGTGCCGGTCAGCCACAGGGACTAGATAGCAATCAGCCCCAGCATTTT. The whole variable domain, filled in from reference TRBV28 and TRBJ1-5, reads DVKVTQSSRYLVKRTGEKVFLECVQDMDHENMFWYRQDPGLGLRLIYFSYDVKMKEKGDIPEGYSVSREKKERFSLILESASTNQTSMYLCAGQPQGLDSNQPQHFGDGTRLSIL.

As concerns this clone: The junction differs from germline at one of its ends, possibly a read error. The genes are TRBV7-3 and TRBJ2-1; D remains ambiguous. This CDR3 contains 17 residues. CDR1 is SGHTA, CDR2 FQGTGA, per germline. The CDR3 DNA reads TGTGCCAGCAGCGTAACCCCTGCGGCCTCCTCCACCCATGAGCAGTTCTTC. Protein: CASSVTPAASSTHEQFF.

The chain recombines TRBV5-4 with TRBJ2-7, with a tentative D call TRBD2 (6 bases). The CDR3 extends over 12 amino acids. Germline CDR1 SGHNT, CDR2 YYREEE (reference sequence). The V gene lost 3 bases and the J gene lost 7 bases, with 11 bases spanning the gap. The chain's CDR3 is CASSSYGGEQYF. The DNA for the CDR3 is TGTGCCAGCAGCTCCTATGGAGGGGAGCAGTACTTC.

The CDR3 sequence: CASSLGAGAAYGYTF. Here the CDR3 DNA reads TGTGCCAGCAGTTTAGGGGCAGGTGCCGCCTATGGCTACACCTTC. The genes are TRBV27 and TRBJ1-2, with a weak D call TRBD1 (5 bases). CDR3 length: 15 residues. V was clipped by 2 bases and J by 4 bases, with 14 bases between them. CDR1 is MNHEY, CDR2 SMNVEV, per germline (reference sequence).

The CDR3: CATSSRQGDRGYTF. CDR3 sequence (DNA): TGTGCCACCAGCAGTCGACAGGGGGACCGTGGCTACACCTTC. This chain links TRBV15 with TRBJ1-2; 9 nucleotides match TRBD1. From germline, CDR1 is LNHNV and CDR2 YYDKDF (reference sequence). The CDR3 consists of 14 residues. Trimming took 3 bases from V and 7 from J; bases not matched to a gene: 6.

V is TRBV2 and J is TRBJ1-2, with a tentative D call TRBD1 (6 bases). This CDR3 is 18 amino acids long. Between the trimmed V and J ends, which lost 6 bases and 1 base, there was a span of 24 bases. Germline values: CDR1 SNHLY, CDR2 FYNNEI. The chain's CDR3 is CASRGSRDIARNNYGYTF. The CDR3 DNA reads as TGTGCCAGCAGGGGGAGCCGGGACATCGCAAGGAATAACTATGGCTACACCTTC.

CDR3 DNA: TGTGCCAGCAGCTTAGGTATAGGGAGGCGCGAGCAGTACTTC. Amino acid sequence: CASSLGIGRREQYF. The chain joins TRBV7-2 to TRBJ2-7; D is perhaps TRBD2 (6 bases). Germline CDR1 SGHTA, CDR2 FQGNSA. The CDR3 is 14 residues long. V was pared by 1 base and J by 6 bases, with 13 bases between.

The rearrangement links TRBV2 to TRBJ1-5; D possibly corresponds to TRBD1 (5 bases). V was trimmed by 7 bases and J by 9 bases, leaving 25 bases between them. The CDR3 runs 16 residues. Germline V gene sequence: CDR1 SNHLY, CDR2 FYNNEI. CDR3 amino acids: CASTALLTGGQGPQHF. In DNA, the CDR3 is TGTGCCAGCACCGCACTTTTAACAGGTGGGCAAGGGCCCCAGCATTTT.

The chain couples TRBV14 to TRBJ2-5; 8 bases are shared with TRBD2. This CDR3 is 15 amino acids long. Trimming removed 1 base from V and 1 base from J; junction bases left unmatched: 2. Germline V CDR1 and CDR2: SGHDN, FVKESK. CDR3 protein: CASSQASGPQETQYF. CDR3 sequence (DNA): TGTGCCAGCAGCCAAGCTAGCGGGCCCCAAGAGACCCAGTACTTC.